This passage covers 29 T cell receptor beta chains from one sample sequenced in a study of cytomegalovirus exposure and HLA in healthy donors. PCR employed 60 Vbeta and 13 Jbeta primers. Profiling relied on immunoSEQ multiplex PCR, and the TCRdb table lists in-frame clones only, not all of them. The table lists about 300,000 clones, around 86% of them singletons. Material for sequencing was PBMCs. The receptors come from a man aged 35 to 55 in good health and CMV-seropositive.

The DNA of the CDR3 is TGTGCCAGCAGAGAAGGACTAGCGGGAGGCTACGAGCAGTACTTC. Translation: CASREGLAGGYEQYF. J is TRBJ2-7 and V is TRBV7-2; TRBD2 agrees at 14 bases. Losses at the gene ends were 6 bases for V and 3 bases for J; bases not matched to a gene: 4. The CDR3 loop spans 15 amino acids. Germline V gives CDR1 SGHTA, CDR2 FQGNSA.

This sequence joins TRBV7-2 and TRBJ1-5; TRBD1 agrees at 9 bases. CDR1 and CDR2 from the germline V gene are SGHTA and FQGNSA. The CDR3 runs to 16 residues. V shed 5 bases, J shed 4 bases, and the junction held 9 bases outside the gene matches. Here the CDR3 DNA reads TGTGCCAGCAGCCCACAGGGGGCTCTATCGAATCAGCCCCAGCATTTT. Its protein is CASSPQGALSNQPQHF.

The chain carries TRBV6-5 and TRBJ2-7, with 7 nucleotides matching TRBD1. The J segment lost 2 bases and the V segment lost 7 bases, leaving 8 bases of the junction unmatched. CDR1 and CDR2 from the germline V gene are MNHEY and SVGAGI. This CDR3 is built from 14 residues. CDR3 protein: CASIKTGLTYEQYF. CDR3 DNA sequence: TGTGCCAGCATCAAGACAGGGCTCACCTACGAGCAGTACTTC.

The V and J genes are TRBV4-2 and TRBJ1-6; D call uncertain. V lost 0 bases and J 11 bases, leaving 8 bases between the germline ends. The CDR3 spans 13 residues. Germline V gene sequence: CDR1 LGHNA, CDR2 YNFKEQ. CDR3 region: CASSQDRGTPLHF. CDR3 DNA: TGTGCCAGCAGCCAAGATCGCGGGACACCCCTCCACTTT.

Regarding this clone: In the same sample, other DNA sequences code for this CDR3. The rearrangement uses TRBV28 and TRBJ1-5, with D unresolved. Germline CDR1 and CDR2: MDHEN and SYDVKM. The CDR3 covers 16 residues. Trimming took off 6 bases at V and 2 bases at J, with 17 bases between the two ends. This chain's CDR3 is CASSPYPAIGNQPQHF. The CDR3 coding sequence is TGTGCCAGCAGCCCTTACCCTGCGATCGGCAATCAGCCCCAGCATTTT.

This sequence joins TRBV29-1 and TRBJ2-1; weak D call: TRBD1 (5 bases). The CDR3 extends over 11 amino acids. V lost 8 bases, J lost 5 bases, and 10 bases lay in between. The germline gives CDR1 SQVTM, CDR2 ANQGSEA. CDR3 coding DNA: TGCAGCTTCCTAGGGGACAATGAGCAGTTCTTC. This codes for CSFLGDNEQFF.

The chain employs TRBV9 and TRBJ1-3; tentative D call: TRBD1 (5 bases). The CDR3 runs to 14 residues. Deletions cut 4 bases from V and 3 bases from J, with 11 bases between. Germline values: CDR1 SGDLS, CDR2 YYNGEE. The CDR3: CASSPRGGGNTIYF. The CDR3 nucleotides are TGTGCCAGCAGCCCCCGGGGGGGTGGAAACACCATATATTTT.

The chain recombines TRBV5-4 with TRBJ1-2, with 7 bases fitting TRBD1. CDR3 size: 15 residues. After removal of 2 bases from V and 4 bases from J, the junction contained 8 bases not matched to a gene. CDR1 is SGHNT and CDR2 is YYREEE in the germline V gene (reference sequence). The CDR3 nucleotides read TGTGCCAGCAGCTTAAACCCGCAGGGGGTCTATGGCTACACCTTC. This sequence encodes CASSLNPQGVYGYTF.

The CDR3 sequence is CASSPTGSGNTIYF. The CDR3 region has the DNA TGTGCCAGCAGCCCCACAGGCTCTGGAAACACCATATATTTT. The rearrangement links TRBV11-3 to TRBJ1-3; possibly TRBD1 for D (5 bases). The CDR3 is 14 amino acids. From germline, CDR1 is SGHNT and CDR2 YENEEA. Trimming cost V 5 bases and J 0 bases, with 8 bases left between them.

This clone was seen only a few times. The chain is built from TRBV25-1 and TRBJ1-1; no clear D. Germline CDR1 MGHDK, CDR2 SYGVNS. The CDR3 length is 14 residues. The V and J ends lost 3 bases and 8 bases respectively, with 16 bases between them. CDR3 residues: CASSDYFRRGEAFF. As DNA, the CDR3 is TGTGCCAGCAGTGATTATTTTAGACGAGGGGAAGCTTTCTTT.

The sample holds one count of this clone. This sequence joins TRBV10-3 and TRBJ2-3; possibly TRBD2 for D (6 bases). Germline loops: CDR1 ENHRY, CDR2 SYGVKD. This CDR3 spans 18 amino acids. V dropped 0 bases and J dropped 5 bases, with 21 bases sitting between them. The CDR3 is CAISESIFSGGDGDTQYF. CDR3 bases: TGTGCCATCAGTGAGTCGATATTTTCCGGAGGGGACGGAGATACGCAGTATTTT.

The V gene is TRBV7-9, the J gene TRBJ2-7, with 7 nucleotides matching TRBD1. Trimming took 5 bases from V and 0 from J; bases not matched to a gene: 10. Germline V lookup: CDR1 SEHNR, CDR2 FQNEAQ (reference sequence). This CDR3 has 16 amino acids. DNA for the CDR3: TGTGCCAGCAGCACCGGACAGGAGCGGAGCTCCTACGAGCAGTACTTC. It yields the protein CASSTGQERSSYEQYF.

The chain links TRBV27 to TRBJ2-7; 9 bases are a match to TRBD1. The germline CDR1 and CDR2 sequences are MNHEY and SMNVEV (reference sequence). With 2 bases clipped from V and 1 base from J, the junction kept 3 bases outside the gene matches. The CDR3 has 15 residues. The CDR3 is CASSLRQGGSYEQYF. CDR3 sequence (DNA): TGTGCCAGCAGTTTAAGACAGGGGGGATCCTACGAGCAGTACTTC.

V gene TRBV5-5 combines with J gene TRBJ2-5; no clear D. The J call may be wrong; the DNA end is better matched by TRBJ2-7. Germline CDR1 is SGHKS and CDR2 is YYEKEE (reference sequence). CDR3 size: 15 residues. This chain's CDR3 is CASSLLLQVAGEQYF. DNA of the CDR3: TGTGCCAGCAGCTTGTTACTCCAGGTCGCAGGCGAGCAGTACTTC.

The CDR3 sequence is CASSLPGQGLSGANVLTF. The CDR3 nucleotides read TGTGCCAGCAGTTTACCGGGACAGGGACTCTCTGGGGCCAACGTCCTGACTTTC. The gene calls are TRBV28 and TRBJ2-6; 9 bases agree with TRBD1. The V gene's germline CDR1 is MDHEN and CDR2 SYDVKM. The CDR3 consists of 18 residues. V dropped 2 bases and J dropped 0; count of bases not matched to a gene: 5.

The rearrangement joins TRBV5-5 to TRBJ1-1; D unresolved. Looked up from germline, CDR1 is SGHKS and CDR2 is YYEKEE (reference sequence). This CDR3 comprises 14 residues. V gave up 3 bases and J gave up 1 base, with 10 bases separating them. The CDR3 region has the DNA TGTGCCAGCAGCTCTTACAACCCGAACACTGAAGCTTTCTTT. Its protein is CASSSYNPNTEAFF.

The chain combines TRBV5-6 with TRBJ2-3; D unclear. The CDR3 totals 12 residues. V dropped 6 bases and J dropped 0 bases, with 5 bases sitting between them. Germline CDR1 and CDR2: SGHDT and YYEEEE. The CDR3 DNA is TGTGCCAGCATGTTAAGCACAGATACGCAGTATTTT. Translation gives CASMLSTDTQYF.

This sequence joins TRBV10-1 and TRBJ2-7; D might be TRBD2 (6 bases). The CDR3 is 13 residues long. Germline lookup yields CDR1 WNHNN and CDR2 SYGVQD (reference sequence). The V end lost 8 bases, the J end lost 3 bases, and 14 bases lay between the germline ends. For the CDR3, the DNA is TGCGCCAGCTCCCCGGGACTTTTCTACGAGCAGTACTTC. Translation: CASSPGLFYEQYF.

The table lists this clone with a few counts. This chain links TRBV25-1 with TRBJ2-5, with 7 bases identical to TRBD1. V shed 1 base and J 5 bases; nucleotides not matched to a gene: 7. Germline V lookup: CDR1 MGHDK, CDR2 SYGVNS. This CDR3 spans 15 amino acids. The CDR3 DNA is TGTGCCAGCAGTGAATCGGGGACAGTCTGGGAGACCCAGTACTTC. The encoded protein is CASSESGTVWETQYF. The full variable domain, with the rest looked up from reference TRBV25-1 and TRBJ2-5, is EADIYQTPRYLVIGTGKKITLECSQTMGHDKMYWYQQDPGMELHLIHYSYGVNSTEKGDLSSESTVSRIRTEHFPLTLESARPSHTSQYLCASSESGTVWETQYFGPGTRLLVL.

The chain recombines TRBV27 with TRBJ2-1; 9 positions agree with TRBD1. V lost 2 bases to trimming and J lost 6 bases; unmatched junction nucleotides: 2. Per germline, CDR1 MNHEY and CDR2 SMNVEV (reference sequence). This CDR3 is built from 14 residues. In DNA, the CDR3 is TGTGCCAGCAGTTTAGGGGACAGGGTCAATGAGCAGTTCTTC. Translating it yields CASSLGDRVNEQFF.

This clone has more than one count but fewer than ten. The chain recombines TRBV6-6 with TRBJ2-7; D is unresolved. This CDR3 is 11 amino acids long. The ends were cut back, 5 bases at V and 2 bases at J, with 4 bases in the middle. Germline CDR1 and CDR2: MNHNY and SVGAGI (reference sequence). The CDR3 reads CASSDTYEQYF. The CDR3 coding sequence is TGTGCCAGCAGTGACACCTACGAGCAGTACTTC.

The CDR3 here is CASSPSGSGELFF. CDR3 DNA sequence: TGTGCCAGCAGCCCTAGTGGTTCCGGGGAGCTGTTTTTT. The V and J genes are TRBV7-9 and TRBJ2-2, with no clear D. Germline assignment: CDR1 SEHNR and CDR2 FQNEAQ (reference sequence). The CDR3 runs 13 residues. V was clipped by 5 bases and J by 6 bases, with 10 bases between them.

This clone was observed a few times. The chain recombines TRBV7-3 with TRBJ1-1; perhaps TRBD1 as D (5 bases). V lost 4 bases and J 9 bases, leaving 18 bases between the germline ends. CDR1 SGHTA and CDR2 FQGTGA come from the germline V gene. The CDR3 runs to 14 residues. This CDR3 is CASSSHVPGGKAFF. CDR3 nucleotide sequence: TGTGCCAGCAGCTCCCATGTCCCCGGGGGGAAAGCTTTCTTT. The full variable domain, rest sourced from reference TRBV7-3 and TRBJ1-1, is GAGVSQTPSNKVTEKGKYVELRCDPISGHTALYWYRQSLGQGPEFLIYFQGTGAADDSGLPNDRFFAVRPEGSVSTLKIQRTERGDSAVYLCASSSHVPGGKAFFGQGTRLTVV.

V gene TRBV5-1 combines with J gene TRBJ2-1; 9 bases agree with TRBD2. This CDR3 region has 15 residues. Trimming cost V 4 bases and J 2 bases; bases outside gene matches: 4. CDR1 SGHRS and CDR2 YFSETQ come from the germline V gene. The CDR3 region is CASSKTSGTYNEQFF. For the CDR3, the DNA is TGCGCCAGCAGCAAGACTAGCGGTACCTACAATGAGCAGTTCTTC.

The genes are TRBV30 and TRBJ2-3; maybe TRBD1 (6 bases). The ends were cut back, 0 bases at V and 6 bases at J, with 13 bases in the middle. Per germline, CDR1 GTSNPN and CDR2 SVGIG (reference sequence). The CDR3 is 14 amino acids. The CDR3 region is CAWSVRGAWDTQYF. DNA for the CDR3: TGTGCCTGGAGTGTCAGGGGCGCATGGGATACGCAGTATTTT.

V and J are TRBV11-3 and TRBJ2-1, with 8 bases aligning to TRBD1. V was pared by 1 base and J by 8 bases, with 7 bases of the junction left unmatched. The CDR3 is 15 amino acids. Looked up from germline, CDR1 is SGHNT and CDR2 is YENEEA. The CDR3 nucleotides read TGTGCCAGCAGCTTAGTGAGGACAGGGCTCGATGAGCAGTTCTTC. Its translation is CASSLVRTGLDEQFF.

The V and J genes are TRBV18 and TRBJ2-2, with 9 positions matching TRBD2. Germline V CDR1 and CDR2: KGHSH, LQKENI. V trimming: 8 bases; J trimming: 1 base; junction bases outside the gene matches: 5. The CDR3 totals 15 residues. The CDR3 region has the DNA TGTGCCAGCGCTGGACTAGCGATGAACACCGGGGAGCTGTTTTTT. This encodes CASAGLAMNTGELFF.

The chain links TRBV4-1 to TRBJ2-7; 8 bases align to TRBD2. CDR3 length: 14 residues. With V trimmed by 1 base and J by 3 bases, 2 bases remained unmatched. Germline loops: CDR1 MGHRA, CDR2 YSYEKL. CDR3 in DNA: TGCGCCAGCAGCCAAGCCCGGGGGGGCTACGAGCAGTACTTC. Protein sequence: CASSQARGGYEQYF.

The gene calls are TRBV7-9 and TRBJ1-1; D gene unclear. The V gene's germline CDR1 is SEHNR and CDR2 FQNEAQ (reference sequence). Trimming left V 4 bases short and J 5 bases short, with 17 bases between. This CDR3 region has 15 residues. CDR3 sequence: CASSSVGGRLTEAFF. CDR3 nucleotides: TGTGCCAGCAGCTCCGTGGGAGGCCGACTGACTGAAGCTTTCTTT.